This T cell receptor (beta chain) emerged from a study of lymphopenia after photon versus proton radiotherapy. General study findings and limits: Relative stability marked proton patients; photon patients lost diversity and naive cells. A bigger post-nadir fall in TCR diversity correlated inversely with survival time in deceased patients. After lymphocyte nadir, photon-treated repertoires showed oligoclonal expansion, especially CD8+ Temra. Only patients who died were analyzed for survival; proton advantage is unproven.

The CDR3 has 13 amino acids. Germline CDR1 is SGHVS and CDR2 is FQNEAQ. Trimming left V 1 base short and J 7 bases short, with 8 bases between. Some clones are missing from TCRdb's copy, which holds only in-frame ones; the method was immunoSEQ multiplex PCR. The table includes approximately 24,000 clones, roughly 87% detected once. Notes on this clone: Its antigen is still unknown.

The sample was peripheral blood, taken from a patient treated with photon-based radiotherapy. The chain combines TRBV7-8 with TRBJ1-5; D remains ambiguous. The sequence was collected from a middle-aged man with gastric cancer. The CDR3 region has the DNA TGTGCCAGCAGCTTAGGGAATCGACAGCCCCAGCATTTT. Translation: CASSLGNRQPQHF.